These 19 T cell receptor beta chains were all obtained from the same sample, sequenced in a study of blood T cell repertoires in COVID-19 (dated by TCRdb to 2020 to 2021). The protocol used for the library was the immunoSEQ multiplex PCR assay. This immuneACCESS table, as held by TCRdb, lists in-frame sequences with V and J called but not all clones. Of the missing ones, under half trace to an unresolved V gene in checked studies; the others have no known cause. The sample data list roughly 280,000 clones, and 80% to 90% of these were observed just once. The ten largest account for 11% of the sample. The material sequenced was peripheral blood. The receptor set was obtained from a woman aged 70-85 years with acute or convalescent COVID-19.

In this sample, this clone turned up a few times. This CDR3 is also generated by other DNA sequences in the sample. The rearrangement uses TRBV18 and TRBJ1-1, with D unclear. CDR3 size: 13 residues. CDR1 and CDR2 (germline): KGHSH, LQKENI. Deletions cut 4 bases from V and 3 bases from J, with 9 bases between. CDR3 nucleotides: TGTGCCAGCTCACTTAAGGAGGACACTGAAGCTTTCTTT. Amino acids: CASSLKEDTEAFF.

This chain uses TRBV24-1 with TRBJ2-7, with TRBD1 identical over 12 bases. The ends lost 4 bases at V and 8 bases at J; junction bases unmatched: 8. The CDR3 runs 15 residues. Per the germline V gene, CDR1 is KGHDR and CDR2 is SFDVKD. The CDR3 DNA reads TGTGCCACCAGTGACCCGACGGGACAGGGGGCCCAGCAGTACTTC. It translates to CATSDPTGQGAQQYF.

This clone occurred a few times. V gene TRBV15 combines with J gene TRBJ2-2; 8 nucleotides agree with TRBD2. CDR1 and CDR2 (germline): LNHNV, YYDKDF (reference sequence). CDR3 length equals 15 residues. J was trimmed by 5 bases and V by 1 base; bases with no gene match: 3. For the CDR3, the DNA is TGTGCCACCAGCAGAGCGGGAGGGTTTACCGGGGAGCTGTTTTTT. It encodes CATSRAGGFTGELFF.

Many counts were recorded for this clone. The chain recombines TRBV2 with TRBJ1-2; possible D gene TRBD1, 6 bases. CDR3 length: 13 amino acids. Trimming left V 6 bases short and J 8 bases short, with 16 bases between. CDR1 is SNHLY, CDR2 FYNNEI, per germline. CDR3 protein: CASRPGGQGGYTF. The CDR3 region has the DNA TGTGCCAGCAGGCCCGGGGGGCAAGGGGGCTACACCTTC.

The V call is TRBV3-1 (or the pseudogene TRBV3-2), the J call TRBJ1-1, with a possible D match to TRBD1 (6 bases). The germline gives CDR1 LGHDT, CDR2 YNNKEL (reference sequence). V was pared by 8 bases and J by 3 bases, with 10 bases between. This CDR3 has 12 residues. The CDR3 region has the DNA TGTGCCAGCGGGACATGGGACACTGAAGCTTTCTTT. Its protein is CASGTWDTEAFF.

This chain joins TRBV5-4 and TRBJ1-1, with D possibly being TRBD1 (5 bases). The CDR3 is 18 residues long. Germline values: CDR1 SGHNT, CDR2 YYREEE (reference sequence). V shed 0 bases and J shed 1 base, with 19 bases lying between them. Here the CDR3 reads CASSLGPLGGRGNTEAFF. The CDR3 DNA reads TGTGCCAGCAGCTTGGGACCCCTCGGGGGGAGGGGGAACACTGAAGCTTTCTTT.

The chain has TRBV5-1 and TRBJ1-2, with TRBD1 matching 7 bases. The CDR3 has 13 residues. Germline V gene sequence: CDR1 SGHRS, CDR2 YFSETQ. The V and J ends lost 4 bases and 8 bases, in that order; junction bases with no gene match: 8. DNA for the CDR3: TGCGCCAGCAGCCCCGGACAGGAGGTGGGCTACACCTTC. The encoded protein is CASSPGQEVGYTF.

The rearrangement links TRBV5-1 to TRBJ2-1; 7 bases agree with TRBD1. With V trimmed by 0 bases and J by 4 bases, 4 bases remained unmatched. The CDR3 runs 15 residues. The germline CDR1 and CDR2 sequences are SGHRS and YFSETQ. CDR3 region: CASSLEGTVYNEQFF. CDR3 DNA: TGCGCCAGCAGCTTGGAAGGGACAGTGTACAATGAGCAGTTCTTC.

Only one count was recorded for this clone. The genes are TRBV2 and TRBJ2-2; 7 bases are shared with TRBD1. CDR1 SNHLY and CDR2 FYNNEI come from the germline V gene. The CDR3 is 14 residues long. V shed 8 bases and J 0 bases; nucleotides not matched to a gene: 3. CDR3 sequence reads: CASGTGANTGELFF. Written as DNA, the CDR3 is TGTGCCAGCGGAACAGGGGCGAACACCGGGGAGCTGTTTTTT. The full variable domain, in which reference TRBV2 and TRBJ2-2 provide the parts outside the CDR3, is EPEVTQTPSHQVTQMGQEVILRCVPISNHLYFYWYRQILGQKVEFLVSFYNNEISEKSEIFDDQFSVERPDGSNFTLKIRSTKLEDSAMYFCASGTGANTGELFFGEGSRLTVL.

The chain uses TRBV5-1 and TRBJ2-3, with D perhaps matching TRBD1 (5 bases). The V end was cut by 0 bases, the J end by 2 bases, with 22 bases between. CDR3 length: 19 amino acids. Germline values: CDR1 SGHRS, CDR2 YFSETQ. DNA of the CDR3: TGCGCCAGCAGCTTGGTTAACGCAGGGCGGACGACCGCCACAGATACGCAGTATTTT. It specifies CASSLVNAGRTTATDTQYF.

CDR3 sequence: CASSDSARDRNIQYF. CDR3 DNA: TGTGCCAGCAGTGACTCGGCCCGGGACAGAAACATTCAGTACTTC. This sequence joins TRBV6-4 and TRBJ2-4; 7 nucleotides align to TRBD1. The CDR3 is 15 amino acids. V lost 0 bases, J lost 6 bases, and 5 bases stayed unmatched. From germline, CDR1 is MRHNA and CDR2 SNTAGT.

This rearrangement joins TRBV7-8 to TRBJ1-5, with unresolved D. The length of the CDR3 is 19 residues. Germline V gene sequence: CDR1 SGHVS, CDR2 FQNEAQ. The V and J ends lost 0 bases and 0 bases respectively, with 18 bases between them. The CDR3 spells CASSLARFFGDFSNQPQHF. The DNA of the CDR3 is TGTGCCAGCAGCTTAGCGCGGTTTTTCGGGGATTTTAGCAATCAGCCCCAGCATTTT. Supplemented by reference TRBV7-8 and TRBJ1-5, the full variable domain reads GAGVSQSPRYKVAKRGQDVALRCDPISGHVSLFWYQQALGQGPEFLTYFQNEAQLDKSGLPSDRFFAERPEGSVSTLKIQRTQQEDSAVYLCASSLARFFGDFSNQPQHFGDGTRLSIL.

The chain is built from TRBV5-1 and TRBJ1-1; no clear D gene. Looked up from germline, CDR1 is SGHRS and CDR2 is YFSETQ. CDR3 length: 13 residues. With 4 bases removed from V and 5 bases from J, the gap between germline ends came to 12 bases. The CDR3 loop is CASSAGMGTEAFF. The CDR3 DNA follows: TGCGCCAGCAGCGCGGGGATGGGGACTGAAGCTTTCTTT.

V and J are TRBV7-2 and TRBJ1-1, with TRBD1 as a possible D gene (6 bases). This CDR3 contains 13 residues. Trimming shortened V by 5 bases and J by 4 bases, and 11 bases separated the two germline ends. The germline V gene has CDR1 SGHTA and CDR2 FQGNSA. CDR3 amino acids: CASSLLQGTEAFF. The CDR3 region has the DNA TGTGCCAGCAGCCTTTTACAGGGCACTGAAGCTTTCTTT.

This clone was detected once. The chain combines TRBV3-1 (or the pseudogene TRBV3-2) with TRBJ2-7; 9 bases align to TRBD1. CDR1 LGHDT and CDR2 YNNKEL come from the germline V gene (reference sequence). This CDR3 comprises 17 residues. V lost 5 bases to trimming and J lost 1 base; unmatched junction nucleotides: 12. The chain's CDR3 is CASSTRRDRALSYEQYF. The CDR3 DNA is TGTGCCAGCAGCACCCGCCGGGACAGGGCTTTGTCCTACGAGCAGTACTTC.

The rearrangement uses TRBV13 and TRBJ1-6; no definite D call. Germline CDR1 is PRHDT and CDR2 is FYEKMQ (reference sequence). CDR3 length: 17 amino acids. Trimming left V 1 base short and J 11 bases short, with 21 bases between. The CDR3 here is CASSLEGILGGDPPLHF. CDR3 nucleotides: TGTGCCAGCAGCTTAGAAGGCATTCTCGGCGGAGATCCACCCCTCCACTTT.

There are a few counts of this clone. The gene calls are TRBV19 and TRBJ1-5; D is possibly TRBD1 (6 bases). The CDR3 consists of 15 residues. Trimming stripped 9 bases from V and 2 bases from J, with 17 bases between. Germline assignment: CDR1 LNHDA and CDR2 SQIVND (reference sequence). Here the CDR3 DNA reads TGTGCCAGGCTGTTAAGGTGGGGGCGCAATCAGCCCCAGCATTTT. It encodes CARLLRWGRNQPQHF.

The V call is TRBV5-4, the J call TRBJ2-3, with D perhaps matching TRBD2 (6 bases). V was pared by 4 bases and J by 0 bases, with 18 bases between. CDR3 length equals 17 residues. Germline V CDR1 and CDR2: SGHNT, YYREEE (reference sequence). The CDR3 DNA reads as TGTGCCAGCAGCCTGGGGTTAGCGGCCACTAGCACAGATACGCAGTATTTT. It is translated as CASSLGLAATSTDTQYF. The full variable domain, rest sourced from reference TRBV5-4 and TRBJ2-3, is ETGVTQSPTHLIKTRGQQVTLRCSSQSGHNTVSWYQQALGQGPQFIFQYYREEENGRGNFPPRFSGLQFPNYSSELNVNALELDDSALYLCASSLGLAATSTDTQYFGPGTRLTVL.

The V call is TRBV27, the J call TRBJ1-1; 9 positions match TRBD1. Germline V gives CDR1 MNHEY, CDR2 SMNVEV (reference sequence). J was trimmed by 0 bases and V by 5 bases; bases with no gene match: 13. The CDR3 is 18 amino acids. The chain's CDR3 is CASSVSGTGNRMNTEAFF. In DNA form, the CDR3 reads TGTGCCAGCAGTGTCTCCGGGACAGGGAACCGGATGAACACTGAAGCTTTCTTT.